The rows below give T cell receptor beta chains drawn from one sample of a study of CD8+CD57+ T cells in acquired aplastic anemia. TCRdb itself ran the reads through MiXCR, one entry per CDR3 protein. The table lists about 180,000 distinct CDR3 sequences, roughly 65% of them singletons, with under 45% in the top ten. Sequencing was done on a sample of sorted CD4+, CD8+, or CD8+CD57+ T cells (not recorded which) from PBMCs. The origin of the receptors is a human donor with aplastic anemia. CDR3s include the opening cysteine and the closing phenylalanine or tryptophan. A D gene is named only where the DNA matches it firmly. Clone sizes are given selectively: once, few, many, or a class where the clone is expanded.

V: TRBV5-1
size: -
D: -
J: TRBJ1-1
DNA: TGCGCCAGCACCCTGGGGGGGCCTGGCAATGAAGCTTTCTTT
CDR3: CASTLGGPGNEAFF

V: TRBV9
size: -
D: -
J: TRBJ2-7
DNA: TGTGCCAGCAGCGCCCCGGGACGGGAATACGAGCAGTACTTC
CDR3: CASSAPGREYEQYF

V: TRBV20-1
size: -
D: TRBD2
J: TRBJ2-3
DNA: TGCAGTGCCGCCCCAGCGGGAGGAGCGGATACGCAGTATTTT
CDR3: CSAAPAGGADTQYF

V: TRBV29-1
size: -
D: TRBD1
J: TRBJ2-7
DNA: TGCAGCGTCACAGGGGGCGACTCCTACGAGCAGTACTTC
CDR3: CSVTGGDSYEQYF

V: TRBV15
size: -
D: -
J: TRBJ2-7
DNA: TGTGCCACCCGAGGCCGGGACTCAGCTTATAACGAGCAGTACTTC
CDR3: CATRGRDSAYNEQYF

V: TRBV20-1
size: -
D: TRBD1
J: TRBJ2-6
DNA: TGCAGTGCTAGTGGAAACCCGGGACAGAGGCTCTCTGGGGCCAACGTCCTGACTTTC
CDR3: CSASGNPGQRLSGANVLTF

V: TRBV5-1
size: -
D: -
J: TRBJ2-1
DNA: TGCGCCAGCAGCTTGGCCCATAGCCAGGGGGAGGAGTTCTTC
CDR3: CASSLAHSQGEEFF

V: TRBV19
size: -
D: -
J: TRBJ2-2
DNA: TGTGCCAGTACCACCTCCGCGGGGGCGCCCGGGGAGCTGTTTTTT
CDR3: CASTTSAGAPGELFF

V: TRBV2
size: few
D: TRBD1
J: TRBJ1-5
DNA: TGTGCCAGCAGTGCTACAGGGGGGAGCAATCAGCCCCAGCATTTT
CDR3: CASSATGGSNQPQHF

V: TRBV9
size: -
D: -
J: TRBJ2-7
DNA: TGTGCCAGCAGCGCCAATGGGGGATACGAGCAGTACTTC
CDR3: CASSANGGYEQYF

V: TRBV7-9
size: -
D: -
J: TRBJ2-2
DNA: TGTGCCAGCAGCCGGGCCGGGGGCTCGGCCGGGGAGCTGTTTTTT
CDR3: CASSRAGGSAGELFF

V: TRBV7-2
size: few
D: -
J: TRBJ1-1
DNA: TGTGCCAGCAGCCAAAGACGGAGACGGTTAAACACTGAAGCTTTCTTT
CDR3: CASSQRRRRLNTEAFF

V: TRBV20-1
size: -
D: -
J: TRBJ1-2
DNA: TGCAGTGCATCGGGGGCGTGGGGCTACACCTTC
CDR3: CSASGAWGYTF